This is a list of T cell receptor beta chains from one sample in a study of regulatory T cells in long-lasting Graves disease. In TCRdb, the multiplex PCR reads were re-called with MiXCR into one record per CDR3 protein. The table has 680,000 or so distinct CDR3 sequences, approximately 15% seen once. This same sample was also part of a study on T cells in Graves' hyperthyroidism and ophthalmopathy.

The sample here was peripheral blood mononuclear cells (PBMCs), taken at new diagnosis, from a patient treated with antithyroid drugs. The receptors here all came from a woman younger than 45 with Graves disease. The CDR3 runs from the conserved cysteine through the conserved F or W. D genes are given only for firm matches. Only some rows state a clone size, as once, few, many or a class for expanded clones.

TRBD1,TRBV13,TRBJ2-7,-,TGTGCCAGCAGCTTAGGCAGGGGGCCGCAGTACTTC,CASSLGRGPQYF
-,TRBV7-9,TRBJ2-1,many,TGTGCCAGCAGCTTTGGGGCGCCTAGCTACAATGAGCAGTTCTTC,CASSFGAPSYNEQFF
TRBD1,TRBV28,TRBJ1-3,-,TGTGCCAGCAGTTTTGCGTTTGGGACAGGGTCTGGAAACACCATATATTTT,CASSFAFGTGSGNTIYF
-,TRBV5-1,TRBJ2-5,-,TGCGCCAGCAGCTTAGAACAGTTTGGGACCCAGTACTTC,CASSLEQFGTQYF
TRBD1,TRBV5-5,TRBJ2-3,-,TGTGCCAGCAGCTGGGGACAGGGTACGGGCACAGATACGCAGTATTTT,CASSWGQGTGTDTQYF
-,TRBV15,TRBJ2-4,many,TGTGCCACCAGCAGAGCGACAAACGTTCGACAGGTAGCCAAAAACATTCAGTACTTC,CATSRATNVRQVAKNIQYF
-,TRBV19,TRBJ1-1,few,TGTGCCAGTAGTAGGGGGATGGGGAACACTGAAGCTTTCTTT,CASSRGMGNTEAFF
-,TRBV29-1,TRBJ1-2,few,TGCAGCGCCCTGAATCAAAATTATGGCTACACCTTC,CSALNQNYGYTF
-,TRBV2,TRBJ2-2,few,TGTGCCAGCAGTGAAACGGACAGCACCGGGGAGCTGTTTTTT,CASSETDSTGELFF
-,TRBV2,TRBJ2-1,many,TGTGCCAGCACTACCGAAAGCGTACGGGGAGAGCAGTTCTTC,CASTTESVRGEQFF
-,TRBV12-3/TRBV12-4,TRBJ1-5,many,TGTGCCGCGGGCCCCGAGGGACAGCCCCAGCATTTT,CAAGPEGQPQHF
-,TRBV10-3,TRBJ2-1,many,TGTGCCACACAGTTGGGGAGGCCAGAAGGAAATGAGCAGTTCTTC,CATQLGRPEGNEQFF
-,TRBV20-1,TRBJ2-7,few,TGCAGTGCCCTGGGCACCTACGAGCAGTACTTC,CSALGTYEQYF
-,TRBV28,TRBJ1-5,many,TGTGCCACTTACCCCAGCGGCAATCAGCCCCAGCATTTT,CATYPSGNQPQHF
TRBD2,TRBV28,TRBJ2-5,many,TGTGCCAGCAGACCCCCGGGACTAGCGGATGAAAAAGAGACCCAGTACTTC,CASRPPGLADEKETQYF
TRBD2,TRBV28,TRBJ2-7,many,TGTGCCAGCAGATCCGGGACTAGCGATGAGCAGTACTTC,CASRSGTSDEQYF
-,TRBV6-5,TRBJ2-1,-,TGTGCCAGCAGTTCACCGAGTGGGGGCTCCTACAATGAGCAGTTCTTC,CASSSPSGGSYNEQFF
-,TRBV5-6,TRBJ1-1,few,TGTGCCAGCAGCTTAACCGGGACATATGAAGCTTTCTTT,CASSLTGTYEAFF